One sample yielded the 24 T cell receptor beta chains listed below, sequenced in a study of cytomegalovirus exposure and HLA in healthy donors (dated by TCRdb to about 2017). Library method: the immunoSEQ multiplex PCR assay. For the multiplex PCR, a mixture combining 60 forward primers for TCR Vbeta segments and 13 reverse primers for TCR Jbeta segments was used. Held by TCRdb, this immuneACCESS table contains in-frame sequences only and omits some clones. Under half of the omission traces to an unresolved V gene where checked; the cause of the rest is unknown. The sample profile shows around 140,000 clones; roughly 80% of them were found once. Roughly 1.4% of the sample comes from the top ten. The sequenced sample was PBMCs. These receptors were collected from a man in his forties in good health and CMV-seronegative.

The chain has TRBV28 and TRBJ1-5; 12 bases align to TRBD1. Germline assignment: CDR1 MDHEN and CDR2 SYDVKM. The trim removed 6 bases at V and 6 bases at J, leaving 6 bases unmatched. The CDR3 contains 15 residues. The CDR3 DNA sequence: TGTGCCAGCAGGTCCGGGACAGGGGGCTTTCAGCCCCAGCATTTT. This translates into CASRSGTGGFQPQHF. Full variable domain (rest looked up from reference TRBV28 and TRBJ1-5): DVKVTQSSRYLVKRTGEKVFLECVQDMDHENMFWYRQDPGLGLRLIYFSYDVKMKEKGDIPEGYSVSREKKERFSLILESASTNQTSMYLCASRSGTGGFQPQHFGDGTRLSIL.

This clone was seen more than once but under ten times. This chain uses TRBV6-6 with TRBJ2-2; tentative D call: TRBD2 (5 bases). In germline, CDR1 is MNHNY, CDR2 SVGAGI (reference sequence). CDR3 length: 16 residues. The V gene lost 4 bases and the J gene lost 2 bases, with 14 bases spanning the gap. CDR3 region: CASSSRGAANTGELFF. CDR3 coding DNA: TGTGCCAGCAGTTCCCGGGGAGCTGCCAACACCGGGGAGCTGTTTTTT.

J is TRBJ1-1 and V is TRBV19; perhaps TRBD1 as D (5 bases). Germline V lookup: CDR1 LNHDA, CDR2 SQIVND (reference sequence). The CDR3 runs 18 residues. With 0 bases removed from V and 0 bases from J, the gap between germline ends came to 17 bases. The CDR3 DNA reads as TGTGCCAGTAGTATAGAAAGTGGGAAGGAGGGGTTGAACACTGAAGCTTTCTTT. It codes for CASSIESGKEGLNTEAFF.

The chain uses TRBV15 and TRBJ2-5; tentative D call: TRBD2 (7 bases). CDR3 length: 15 amino acids. Germline values: CDR1 LNHNV, CDR2 YYDKDF (reference sequence). V was shortened by 5 bases and J by 7 bases, with 20 bases between the two germline ends. For the CDR3, the DNA is TGTGCCACCAGCCCTCGTGCGGGGGCGCAGGGGACCCAGTACTTC. Amino acids: CATSPRAGAQGTQYF.

The chain carries TRBV7-2 and TRBJ1-2; D perhaps matches TRBD1 (6 bases). With 8 bases removed from V and 4 bases from J, the gap between germline ends came to 14 bases. The CDR3 runs to 13 residues. Germline V gene lookup returns CDR1 SGHTA and CDR2 FQGNSA. CDR3 in amino acids: CASVSGGPYGYTF. For the CDR3, the DNA is TGTGCCAGCGTTTCGGGGGGGCCCTATGGCTACACCTTC.

J is TRBJ1-1 and V is TRBV18; D is undetermined. V lost 6 bases and J lost 2, with 19 bases in between. CDR1 is KGHSH and CDR2 is LQKENI in the germline V gene. CDR3 size: 16 residues. CDR3 loop: CASSPRGVASNTEAFF. In nucleotides, the CDR3 is TGTGCCAGCTCGCCCCGAGGTGTAGCCTCCAACACTGAAGCTTTCTTT.

For this clone: Other DNA variants within this sample encode the same CDR3. The rearrangement uses TRBV19 and TRBJ2-7; weak D call: TRBD2 (5 bases). Germline assignment: CDR1 LNHDA and CDR2 SQIVND (reference sequence). Trimming stripped 3 bases from V and 1 base from J, with 7 bases between. This CDR3 spans 13 amino acids. The CDR3 DNA reads TGTGCCAGTAGTATTGGAGGATCCTACGAGCAGTACTTC. This translates into CASSIGGSYEQYF.

This rearrangement joins TRBV2 to TRBJ1-3; 8 positions match TRBD1. The CDR3 runs 19 residues. From germline, CDR1 is SNHLY and CDR2 FYNNEI. The junction had 17 bases not matched to a gene; V was cut back by 7 bases and J by 0 bases. CDR3 region: CASIHTQIRTGPSGNTIYF. Written as DNA, the CDR3 is TGTGCCAGCATTCATACGCAGATTCGGACAGGGCCCTCTGGAAACACCATATATTTT.

V gene TRBV29-1 combines with J gene TRBJ2-3; 7 nucleotides match TRBD1. This CDR3 has 13 amino acids. V was clipped by 5 bases and J by 2 bases; unmatched bases: 4. The germline CDR1 and CDR2 sequences are SQVTM and ANQGSEA. This CDR3 is CSVRTGSTDTQYF. CDR3 DNA: TGCAGCGTTCGGACAGGCTCCACAGATACGCAGTATTTT.

The CDR3 loop is CASSLARTTDTQYF. Here the CDR3 DNA reads TGTGCCAGCAGCTTGGCCCGAACCACAGATACGCAGTATTTT. V usage is TRBV7-3 and J usage is TRBJ2-3; D remains unclear. CDR1 is SGHTA, CDR2 FQGTGA, per germline. The CDR3 runs to 14 residues. V lost 3 bases to trimming and J lost 2 bases, with 9 bases between them.

This clone occurred a few times. The V gene is TRBV6-4, the J gene TRBJ2-5; a weak D match, TRBD1 (5 bases). The germline V gene has CDR1 MRHNA and CDR2 SNTAGT. CDR3 length: 16 amino acids. V was shortened by 7 bases and J by 5 bases, with 23 bases between the two germline ends. This chain's CDR3 is CASNHLRMGRVETQYF. The CDR3 coding sequence is TGTGCCAGCAACCACCTCCGAATGGGGCGCGTGGAGACCCAGTACTTC.

This chain connects TRBV27 to TRBJ2-1; 7 bases line up with TRBD2. Germline loops: CDR1 MNHEY, CDR2 SMNVEV (reference sequence). This CDR3 contains 16 residues. The J segment lost 1 base and the V segment lost 5 bases, leaving 8 bases of the junction unmatched. DNA for the CDR3: TGTGCCAGCAGTCCCGGGACTATCCCATCCTACAATGAGCAGTTCTTC. The encoded protein is CASSPGTIPSYNEQFF.

The chain is built from TRBV7-8 and TRBJ1-3, with D hard to call. Germline assignment: CDR1 SGHVS and CDR2 FQNEAQ. This CDR3 contains 15 residues. Trimming shortened V by 5 bases and J by 4 bases, and 15 bases separated the two germline ends. The CDR3 nucleotides read TGTGCCAGCAGCCCCGAGACTCAGTGGGGAAACACCATATATTTT. It translates to CASSPETQWGNTIYF.

This clone was seen once. V gene TRBV2 combines with J gene TRBJ1-2, with D unresolved. Trimming took off 5 bases at V and 5 bases at J, with 15 bases between the two ends. The CDR3 totals 14 residues. Germline assignment: CDR1 SNHLY and CDR2 FYNNEI. DNA for the CDR3: TGTGCCAGCAGTCCCGAGACGAGAGGGTATGGCTACACCTTC. Amino acid sequence: CASSPETRGYGYTF.

The V call is TRBV30, the J call TRBJ2-7, with 7 bases that match TRBD2. This CDR3 is built from 15 residues. Germline loops: CDR1 GTSNPN, CDR2 SVGIG (reference sequence). Trimming removed 6 bases from V and 4 bases from J; junction bases left unmatched: 15. CDR3 loop: CACQPTGGASYEQYF. CDR3 DNA: TGTGCCTGCCAACCCACGGGGGGTGCCTCATACGAGCAGTACTTC.

The V gene is TRBV5-1, the J gene TRBJ2-2, with 11 bases fitting TRBD2. Germline V CDR1 and CDR2: SGHRS, YFSETQ. The V segment lost 5 bases and the J segment 4 bases; nucleotides outside the gene matches: 7. This CDR3 region has 16 residues. CDR3 in DNA: TGCGCCAGCAGACCACCTAGCGGGGGGACCACCGGGGAGCTGTTTTTT. It yields the protein CASRPPSGGTTGELFF.

The chain combines TRBV2 with TRBJ1-2; D is uncertain. Germline assignment: CDR1 SNHLY and CDR2 FYNNEI. CDR3 length: 13 residues. V gave up 3 bases and J gave up 2 bases, with 7 bases separating them. DNA of the CDR3: TGTGCCAGCAGTGACGCAGTGAACTATGGCTACACCTTC. Translating gives CASSDAVNYGYTF.

Remarks on this clone: Relative to the germline gene, one junction end is altered; a read error may explain this. The chain has TRBV2 and TRBJ1-2, with D possibly matching TRBD1 (5 bases). The CDR3 is 14 amino acids. From germline, CDR1 is SNHLY and CDR2 FYNNEI. DNA for the CDR3: TGTGCCAGCGGGGGGGATCAAGCTAACTATAGCTACACCTTC. It codes for CASGGDQANYSYTF. The entire variable domain, with the rest obtained from reference TRBV2 and TRBJ1-2, is as follows: EPEVTQTPSHQVTQMGQEVILRCVPISNHLYFYWYRQILGQKVEFLVSFYNNEISEKSEIFDDQFSVERPDGSNFTLKIRSTKLEDSAMYFCASGGDQANYSYTFGSGTRLTVV.

The rearrangement links TRBV2 to TRBJ1-1; perhaps TRBD1 as D (6 bases). The V end lost 7 bases, the J end lost 1 base, and 13 bases lay between the germline ends. The CDR3 has 14 amino acids. The germline V gene encodes CDR1 SNHLY and CDR2 FYNNEI. The CDR3, as DNA: TGTGCCAGCAAAGCCCGAGGGGGGAACACTGAAGCTTTCTTT. Amino acid sequence: CASKARGGNTEAFF. The variable domain in full, completed from reference TRBV2 and TRBJ1-1, reads EPEVTQTPSHQVTQMGQEVILRCVPISNHLYFYWYRQILGQKVEFLVSFYNNEISEKSEIFDDQFSVERPDGSNFTLKIRSTKLEDSAMYFCASKARGGNTEAFFGQGTRLTVV.

This clone appeared a few times. J is TRBJ2-1 and V is TRBV4-1, with TRBD2 as a possible D gene (6 bases). The length of the CDR3 is 12 residues. Between the trimmed V and J ends, which lost 1 base and 8 bases, there was a span of 6 bases. Looked up from germline, CDR1 is MGHRA and CDR2 is YSYEKL. The CDR3 spells CASSQASDEQFF. The CDR3 DNA reads TGCGCCAGCAGCCAAGCTAGCGATGAGCAGTTCTTC.

Remarks on this clone: A junction boundary mismatches the germline segment, possibly from a read error. The chain joins TRBV7-9 to TRBJ2-3; possibly TRBD2 for D (5 bases). There are 14 residues in the CDR3. In germline, CDR1 is SEHNR, CDR2 FQNEAQ (reference sequence). The CDR3 nucleotides read TGTTCCAGCAGCCCCGGGGTGTACACAGATACGCAGTATTTT. It translates to CSSSPGVYTDTQYF.

CDR3 DNA sequence: TGTGCCAGCAGCCCAAGCGGGGGAGTTTATGCCTACGAGCAGTACTTC. Amino acids: CASSPSGGVYAYEQYF. The chain recombines TRBV9 with TRBJ2-7; TRBD2 agrees at 8 bases. The V gene's germline CDR1 is SGDLS and CDR2 YYNGEE. The V gene end was trimmed by 4 bases and the J gene end by 2 bases; junction bases not matched to a gene: 11. The CDR3 is made up of 16 amino acids.

The chain employs TRBV19 and TRBJ1-5, with D tentatively TRBD1 (5 bases). Trimming removed 7 bases from V and 0 bases from J, with 13 bases in between. The CDR3 totals 15 residues. Germline CDR1 is LNHDA and CDR2 is SQIVND (reference sequence). The CDR3 nucleotides are TGTGCCAGTAACCAGGGAACTTATAGCAATCAGCCCCAGCATTTT. It encodes CASNQGTYSNQPQHF.

This chain joins TRBV7-3 and TRBJ2-5; D unclear. V dropped 1 base and J dropped 1 base, with 7 bases sitting between them. Germline V gene data show CDR1 as SGHTA and CDR2 as FQGTGA. CDR3 length: 14 residues. This chain's CDR3 is CASSLNGFQETQYF. The CDR3 DNA is TGTGCCAGCAGCTTAAACGGGTTCCAAGAGACCCAGTACTTC.